This T cell receptor beta chain came from a study of T cell clones after liver transplantation. Study at large: Post-transplant blood was tracked for graft-donor-reactive T cell clones identified in a pre-transplant mixed lymphocyte reaction. Third-party-reactive TCRbeta sequences from pre-transplant mixed lymphocyte reactions served as antigen-independent comparators. Study findings and constraints: In a couple of subjects, few donor cells limited the measurable donor-reactive repertoire.

Germline V lookup: CDR1 MRHNA, CDR2 SNTAGT. Trimming left V 5 bases short and J 8 bases short, with 13 bases between. The CDR3 has 13 residues. The table came from immunoSEQ multiplex PCR; TCRdb's copy has only in-frame clones and leaves some out. The sample carries 85,000 to 110,000 clones, about 86% recorded once. Concerning this clone: Antigen specificity is unknown.

The TCR sequence derives from a human patient who received a liver transplant. Some T cells may be the graft donor's. Sequenced here: CD4+ T cells from blood, sampled 45 to 50 months after liver transplant. This chain links TRBV6-4 with TRBJ2-1; a weak D match, TRBD1 (6 bases). The CDR3 region is CASSLRGGYEQFF. CDR3 in DNA: TGTGCCAGCAGTCTCAGGGGTGGGTATGAGCAGTTCTTC.